The clone carrying this TCR beta chain was detected only a few times. Its antigen is not known. 5'RACE primed at constant segments yielded TCR alpha and TCR beta cDNA libraries bearing sample barcodes and UMIs. Each CDR3 protein gets one entry after TCRdb re-called the 5' RACE reads with MiXCR. The data show about 310,000 distinct CDR3 sequences, with about 15% seen just once and roughly 20% held by the top ten. This sample was taken from a study of T-cell memory formation after mild COVID-19. Study-wide background: Most TCR clusters belonged to a single donor. Study-wide points: Later expanders leaned CD4+, whereas day 15 to 85 contracting clones were balanced CD4/CD8.

Trimming took 2 bases from V and 6 from J, leaving 13 bases between them. CDR1 and CDR2 (germline): SGHTA, FQGNSA. This CDR3 has 14 amino acids. The source of this sequence is a man aged 18 to 29 who had mild COVID-19 (a few samples of this study predate the infection). Cell type and time point are not known. The source material was PBMCs or a T cell subset sorted from them (not recorded which). V is TRBV7-2 and J is TRBJ1-1; D is undetermined. The CDR3 nucleotides read TGTGCCAGCAGCTTATTAGGGCTTAATGCTGAAGCTTTCTTT. This sequence encodes CASSLLGLNAEAFF.